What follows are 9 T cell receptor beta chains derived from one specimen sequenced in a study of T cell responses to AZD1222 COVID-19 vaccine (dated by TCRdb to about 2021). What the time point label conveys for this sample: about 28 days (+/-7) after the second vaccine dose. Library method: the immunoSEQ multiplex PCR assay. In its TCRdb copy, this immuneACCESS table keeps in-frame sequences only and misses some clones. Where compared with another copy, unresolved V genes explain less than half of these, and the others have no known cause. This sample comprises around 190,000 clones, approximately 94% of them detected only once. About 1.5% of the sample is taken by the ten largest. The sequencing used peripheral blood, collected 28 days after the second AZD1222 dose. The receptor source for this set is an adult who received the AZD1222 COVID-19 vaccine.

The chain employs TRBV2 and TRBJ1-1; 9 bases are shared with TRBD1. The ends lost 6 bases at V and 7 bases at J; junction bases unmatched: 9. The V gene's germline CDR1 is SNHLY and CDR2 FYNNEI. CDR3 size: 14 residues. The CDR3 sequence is CASRVQGAPGEAFF. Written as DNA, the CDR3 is TGTGCCAGCAGGGTACAGGGGGCCCCTGGTGAAGCTTTCTTT.

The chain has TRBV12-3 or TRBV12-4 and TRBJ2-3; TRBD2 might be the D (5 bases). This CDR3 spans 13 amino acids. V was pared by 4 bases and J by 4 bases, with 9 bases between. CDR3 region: CASSSGSPDTQYF. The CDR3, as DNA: TGTGCCAGCAGTTCTGGGAGCCCAGATACGCAGTATTTT.

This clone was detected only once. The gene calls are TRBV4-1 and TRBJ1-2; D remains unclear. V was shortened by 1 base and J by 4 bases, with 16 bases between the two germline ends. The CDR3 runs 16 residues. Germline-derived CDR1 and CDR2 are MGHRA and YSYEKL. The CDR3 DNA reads TGCGCCAGCAGCCAAGTTCTAGCGTCCATAATCTATGGCTACACCTTC. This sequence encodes CASSQVLASIIYGYTF.

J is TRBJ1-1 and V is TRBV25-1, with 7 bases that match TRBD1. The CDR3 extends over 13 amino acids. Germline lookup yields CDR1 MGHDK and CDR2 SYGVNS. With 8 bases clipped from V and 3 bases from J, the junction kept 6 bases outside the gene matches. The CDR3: CASAKGAYTEAFF. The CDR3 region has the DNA TGTGCCAGCGCCAAGGGGGCCTACACTGAAGCTTTCTTT.

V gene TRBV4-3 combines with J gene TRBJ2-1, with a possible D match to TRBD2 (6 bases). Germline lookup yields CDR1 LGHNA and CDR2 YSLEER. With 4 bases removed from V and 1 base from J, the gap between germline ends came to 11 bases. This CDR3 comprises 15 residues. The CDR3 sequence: CASSPAEGSYNEQFF. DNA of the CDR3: TGCGCCAGCAGCCCAGCGGAGGGATCCTACAATGAGCAGTTCTTC.

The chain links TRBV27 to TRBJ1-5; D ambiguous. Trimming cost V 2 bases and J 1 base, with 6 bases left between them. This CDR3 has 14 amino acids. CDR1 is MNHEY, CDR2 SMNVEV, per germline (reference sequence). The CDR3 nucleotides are TGTGCCAGCAGTTTAGGACTGAGCAATCAGCCCCAGCATTTT. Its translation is CASSLGLSNQPQHF.

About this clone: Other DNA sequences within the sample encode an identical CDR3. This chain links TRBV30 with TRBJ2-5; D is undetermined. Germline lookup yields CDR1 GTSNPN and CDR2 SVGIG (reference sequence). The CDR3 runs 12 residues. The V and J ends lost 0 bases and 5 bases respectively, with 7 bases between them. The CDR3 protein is CAWSVLLETQYF. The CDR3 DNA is TGTGCCTGGAGTGTACTCTTGGAGACCCAGTACTTC.

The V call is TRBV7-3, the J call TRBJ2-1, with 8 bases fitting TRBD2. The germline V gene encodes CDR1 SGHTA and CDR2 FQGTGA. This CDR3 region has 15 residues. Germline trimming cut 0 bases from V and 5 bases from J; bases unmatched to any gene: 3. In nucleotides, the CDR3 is TGTGCCAGCAGCTTAACGGCGGGGGGACACAATGAGCAGTTCTTC. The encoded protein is CASSLTAGGHNEQFF.

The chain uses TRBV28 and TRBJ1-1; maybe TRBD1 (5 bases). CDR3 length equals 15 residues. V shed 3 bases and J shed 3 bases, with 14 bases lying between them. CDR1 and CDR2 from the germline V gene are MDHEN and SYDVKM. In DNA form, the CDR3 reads TGTGCCAGCAGTTTTAAACTTCAGGGATACACTGAAGCTTTCTTT. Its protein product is CASSFKLQGYTEAFF.